This section outlines one T cell receptor (beta chain) sequence together with its context. This sample is drawn from a study of blood T cell repertoires in COVID-19. Study at large: Researchers got acute and convalescent COVID-19 samples from the United States, Italy and Spain. Sample material is recorded as cDNA or gDNA derived from T cells, B-cell-depleted T cells, or PBMCs.

Trimming stripped 6 bases from V and 4 bases from J, with 9 bases between. The CDR3 contains 12 residues. CDR1 is SNHLY, CDR2 FYNNEI, per germline. Authors' methods: Estimates of nucleated cell counts were drawn from the amplification of reference gene primers. Sequencing was performed with immunoSEQ multiplex PCR; in TCRdb, only in-frame clones are kept and a portion is missing. Clonal size and the V and J genes are those of that table, whereas D and trimming came from the DNA. In the table there are 100,000 to 150,000 clones, approximately 85% of which are singletons. Seattle cases were enrolled at active infection and followed longitudinally.

The chain combines TRBV2 with TRBJ2-5; D is uncertain. The TCR originated in a woman older than 75 with COVID-19, enrolled during active disease. Specimen: peripheral blood. DNA of the CDR3: TGTGCCAGCAGCGCGGCGGTAGAGACCCAGTACTTC. Protein product: CASSAAVETQYF.